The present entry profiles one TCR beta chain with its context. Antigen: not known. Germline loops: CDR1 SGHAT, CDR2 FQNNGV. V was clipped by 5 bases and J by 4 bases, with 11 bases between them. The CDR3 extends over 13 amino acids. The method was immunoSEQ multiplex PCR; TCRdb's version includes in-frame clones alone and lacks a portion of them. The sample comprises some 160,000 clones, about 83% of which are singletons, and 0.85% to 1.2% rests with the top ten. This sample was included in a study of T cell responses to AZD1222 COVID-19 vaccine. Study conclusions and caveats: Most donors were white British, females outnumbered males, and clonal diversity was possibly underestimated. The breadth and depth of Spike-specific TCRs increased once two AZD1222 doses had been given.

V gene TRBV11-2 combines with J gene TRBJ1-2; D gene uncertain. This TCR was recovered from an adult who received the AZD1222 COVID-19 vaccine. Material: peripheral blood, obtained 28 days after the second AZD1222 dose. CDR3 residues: CASSRGRFYGYTF. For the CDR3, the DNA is TGTGCCAGCAGCAGAGGACGGTTCTATGGCTACACCTTC.